This entry lists 2 T cell receptor beta chains sequenced from one sample in a study of T-cell reconstitution after alpha-beta-depleted transplantation in children. Preparing the TCRbeta library involved the use of unique molecular identifiers. MiXCR, run by TCRdb on the PCR reads, gives a single entry per CDR3 protein. The profile shows roughly 490,000 distinct CDR3 sequences, about an eighth of them singletons. Sequenced material: PBMCs, mostly from graft donor cells, taken 180 days after TCRalphabeta/CD19-depleted stem cell transplant. These receptors originate from a female patient aged 2-9 years who had a stem cell transplant for aplastic anemia, so the T cells may come from the graft donor.

This clonotype was detected many times. This rearrangement joins TRBV7-2 to TRBJ2-7; D gene ambiguous. Germline CDR1 is SGHTA and CDR2 is FQGNSA. There are 14 residues in the CDR3. Trimming left V 5 bases short and J 3 bases short, with 14 bases between. CDR3 protein: CASSPVIGIYEQYV. CDR3 bases: TGTGCCAGCAGCCCAGTGATAGGGATCTACGAGCAGTACGTC.

This clonotype has more than one count but fewer than ten. The chain links TRBV7-8 to TRBJ2-3; D tentatively reads TRBD1 or TRBD2 (5 bases each). The CDR3 contains 15 residues. Germline assignment: CDR1 SGHVS and CDR2 FQNEAQ. Trimming cost V 1 base and J 6 bases, with 14 bases left between them. CDR3 DNA sequence: TGTGCCAGCAGCTTAGTCGCAGGGACGAGGGATACGCAGTATTTT. Translated, it gives CASSLVAGTRDTQYF.